These T cell receptor beta chains were read from a single sample in a study of Graves' ophthalmopathy and Graves' hyperthyroidism. TCRdb called the multiplex PCR reads again in MiXCR, with one record for every CDR3 protein. The table shows about 220,000 distinct CDR3 sequences, with roughly 21% occurring only once. Material for sequencing was peripheral blood. The receptors shown here come from a woman in her 50s with Graves' ophthalmopathy. Each CDR3 is given with its conserved first and last residue. A D gene is named only where the DNA matches it firmly. Expanded clones are given a class, and other clones once, few, many or no size at all.

abundance	d_gene	j_gene	v_gene	CDR3nt	CDR3aa
few	TRBD2	TRBJ2-7	TRBV14	TGTGCCAGCAGCCAAGAACCGCTTACTAGCGGGAGGGCTTCCCTCAGCTCCTACGAGCAGTACTTC	CASSQEPLTSGRASLSSYEQYF
many	-	TRBJ1-1	TRBV19	TGTGCCAGTAGTATTATGAAGAACACTGAAGCTTTCTTT	CASSIMKNTEAFF
many	-	TRBJ1-1	TRBV6-6	TGTGCCAGCAGTACAGGATTCGGGGCTGAAGCTTTCTTT	CASSTGFGAEAFF
-	-	TRBJ1-6	TRBV6-5	TGTGCCAGCAGTTACTCACCGAATGGAGTTAATTCACCCCTCCACTTT	CASSYSPNGVNSPLHF
-	-	TRBJ1-2	TRBV3-1	TGTGCCAGCAGCCCACAAGGGTTAAGCTATGGCTACACCTTC	CASSPQGLSYGYTF
-	-	TRBJ1-5	TRBV6-2/TRBV6-3	TGTGCCAGCAGTTATACCCCCTGGGGGAATCAGCCCCAGCATTTT	CASSYTPWGNQPQHF
many	TRBD2	TRBJ2-7	TRBV20-1	TGCAGTGCTCCTGGACTAGCGGGATCCTACGAGCAGTACTTC	CSAPGLAGSYEQYF
-	-	TRBJ1-2	TRBV28	TGTGCCAGCAGCATCCCGGGACCCTATGGCTACACCTTC	CASSIPGPYGYTF
many	-	TRBJ2-7	TRBV7-6	TGTGCCAGCAGCAAGGGACAATCCTACGAGCAGTACTTC	CASSKGQSYEQYF
-	TRBD1	TRBJ2-5	TRBV7-2	TGTGCCAGCAGCAAATCGGGACAGGGACAAGAGACCCAGTACTTC	CASSKSGQGQETQYF
many	-	TRBJ2-2	TRBV14	TGTGCCAGCAGCCAAGTGGTAGGGGAGCTGTTTTTT	CASSQVVGELFF
-	-	TRBJ2-1	TRBV5-1	TGCGCCAGCAGCTTGGGACAGGCCTCCTACGAGCAGTTCTTC	CASSLGQASYEQFF
many	-	TRBJ2-7	TRBV28	TGTGCCAGCAGTTTAGGACTCCTTAACGAGCAGTACTTC	CASSLGLLNEQYF
-	-	TRBJ2-5	TRBV11-2	TGTGCCAGCAGCCGCGGAAATGCGGAGACCCAGTACTTC	CASSRGNAETQYF
-	TRBD1	TRBJ1-6	TRBV5-1	TGCGCCAGCAGCTTGCAGGGGGCTGGGAATTCACCCCTCCACTTT	CASSLQGAGNSPLHF
-	-	TRBJ1-5	TRBV6-1	TGTGCCAGCAGTGAATCGAAAAGGGTACCCCAGCATTTT	CASSESKRVPQHF
few	-	TRBJ1-5	TRBV6-5	TGTGCCAGCAGTTACTCAGGGGTAGGGCATTTT	CASSYSGVGHF
many	-	TRBJ2-7	TRBV28	TGTGCCAGCAGTTACACCAACAGGCAATACGAGCAGTACTTC	CASSYTNRQYEQYF
many	-	TRBJ1-1	TRBV29-1	TGCAGCGTTGAAGTGGGGCGGTATGCTTTCTTT	CSVEVGRYAFF
few	TRBD2	TRBJ2-7	TRBV6-2/TRBV6-3	TGTGCCAGCAGTTACCGACTAGCGGGCGAGCAGTACTTC	CASSYRLAGEQYF
many	-	TRBJ2-7	TRBV6-1	TGTGCCAGCAGGAACAGGATTTTCTACGAGCAGTACTTC	CASRNRIFYEQYF
-	-	TRBJ1-2	TRBV28	TGTGCCGCAGGGAGGCTGGAGGGAGGCTACACCTTC	CAAGRLEGGYTF
many	-	TRBJ1-2	TRBV19	TGTGCCAGTAGCCTAAGGACTGGTTCTCATGGCTACACCTTC	CASSLRTGSHGYTF
many	TRBD1	TRBJ2-2	TRBV6-1	TGTGCCACGGGACAGCCGAACACCGGGGAGCTGTTTTTT	CATGQPNTGELFF
many	-	TRBJ1-3	TRBV19	TGTGCCAGTAGTAGAGACGGGTCTGGAAACACCATATATTTT	CASSRDGSGNTIYF
-	TRBD1	TRBJ2-7	TRBV12-3/TRBV12-4	TGTGCCAGCAGTTTCCCGAATGGACAGGGTGGTTACGAGCAGTACTTC	CASSFPNGQGGYEQYF
few	TRBD1	TRBJ2-5	TRBV11-2	TGTGCCAGCAGCTTAGATGCACAAGACAGGGGCCAAGAGACCCAGTACTTC	CASSLDAQDRGQETQYF
many	TRBD1	TRBJ2-2	TRBV7-3	TGTGCCAGCAGCGTGACAGGGGAGACCGGGGAGCTGTTTTTT	CASSVTGETGELFF
many	-	TRBJ1-2	TRBV6-1	TGTGCCAGCAGTGGGATTTATGGCTACACCTTC	CASSGIYGYTF
many	TRBD2	TRBJ2-7	TRBV5-6	TGTGCCAGCAGCGACCCAGGACTAGCGAGCGAGCAGTACTTC	CASSDPGLASEQYF
-	-	TRBJ1-2	TRBV9	TGTGCCAGCAGCGTACTTGACTACCACTATGGCTACACCTTC	CASSVLDYHYGYTF
few	TRBD1	TRBJ1-1	TRBV5-1	TGCGCCAGCAGCGTGACAGGGATGAACACTGAAGCTTTCTTT	CASSVTGMNTEAFF
many	-	TRBJ2-5	TRBV6-2/TRBV6-3	TGTGCCAGCAGTCCGGGCCTACTCCAAGAGACCCAGTACTTC	CASSPGLLQETQYF
many	-	TRBJ1-2	TRBV7-3	TGTGCCAGCAGCGAGGACAGCAACTATGGCTACACCTTC	CASSEDSNYGYTF
many	-	TRBJ1-1	TRBV27	TGTGCCAGCAGTTCATCCGGGACATCGGGTGAAGCTTTCTTT	CASSSSGTSGEAFF
many	TRBD2	TRBJ2-7	TRBV28	TGTGCCAGCAGCGGAGAGGCGGGAGCCCCCGAGCAGTACTTC	CASSGEAGAPEQYF
many	TRBD1	TRBJ2-5	TRBV7-2	TGTGCCAGCAGCCCCAGGGACAGGGGGTACGGGACCCAGTACTTC	CASSPRDRGYGTQYF
few	-	TRBJ2-5	TRBV5-1	TGCGCCAGCAGCTTACAAGCCAGGGTCGGGGAGACCCAGTACTTC	CASSLQARVGETQYF
many	-	TRBJ2-5	TRBV20-1	TGCAGTGCGTACAAGGAGACCCAGTACTTC	CSAYKETQYF
many	-	TRBJ1-1	TRBV28	TGTGCCAGCAGTCCCATAAGAGGGATGACGAACACTGAAGCTTTCTTT	CASSPIRGMTNTEAFF
many	-	TRBJ2-6	TRBV12-3/TRBV12-4	TGTGCCAGCAGCGGATCTGGGGCCAACGTCCTGACTTTC	CASSGSGANVLTF
many	-	TRBJ2-5	TRBV20-1	TGCAGTGCTCCAGTCAGCGGAAAAGAGACCCAGTACTTC	CSAPVSGKETQYF
many	-	TRBJ2-7	TRBV29-1	TGCAGCGTTGAGAACCCTGGATACGAGCAGTACTTC	CSVENPGYEQYF
many	-	TRBJ1-2	TRBV6-5	TGTGCCAGCAGTTACGGGAGGGGACGGAATAAAGATGGCTACACCTTC	CASSYGRGRNKDGYTF
once	TRBD1	TRBJ1-1	TRBV6-2/TRBV6-3	TGTGCCAGCAGCCGTGGACAGGGGGCTGAAGCTTTCTTT	CASSRGQGAEAFF
many	-	TRBJ2-5	TRBV3-1	TGTGCCAGCAGCCAGATCCCTAATAAAGAGACCCAGTACTTC	CASSQIPNKETQYF
-	-	TRBJ2-7	TRBV20-1	TGCAGTGCTATAGGGCATGGAGGGACCTACGAGCAGTACTTC	CSAIGHGGTYEQYF
few	TRBD1	TRBJ2-4	TRBV4-1	TGCGCCAGCAGGAACCGGGACAGGGGGCATTCGGCCAAAAACATTCAGTACTTC	CASRNRDRGHSAKNIQYF
many	-	TRBJ1-1	TRBV6-1	TGTGCCAGCAGCCCCGTAGTGGGGCTGAACACTGAAGCTTTCTTT	CASSPVVGLNTEAFF
many	-	TRBJ2-5	TRBV9	TGTGCCAGCAGCGTAGGGGACGGGACCCAGTACTTC	CASSVGDGTQYF
many	-	TRBJ2-5	TRBV29-1	TGCAGCGCCTCGCCCGGATCCGGCGGGGAGACCCAGTACTTC	CSASPGSGGETQYF
few	TRBD1	TRBJ1-6	TRBV12-3/TRBV12-4	TGTGCCAGCAGTTGGACAGGGGAGAATTCACCCCTCCACTTT	CASSWTGENSPLHF
many	TRBD1	TRBJ2-7	TRBV5-1	TGCGCCAGCAGCTGGGGGACAGGGGACTACGAGCAGTACTTC	CASSWGTGDYEQYF
many	TRBD1	TRBJ1-1	TRBV29-1	TGCAGCGTTGTGAAGGGACAGGGGACTGAAGCTTTCTTT	CSVVKGQGTEAFF
many	-	TRBJ1-5	TRBV6-1	TGTGCCAGCAGTGACCAGGACGGTCGTAGTCAGCCCCAGCATTTT	CASSDQDGRSQPQHF
many	TRBD2	TRBJ2-7	TRBV6-4	TGTGCCACCTCGGGACTACCCCCCGGCGAGCAGTACTTC	CATSGLPPGEQYF
-	-	TRBJ1-2	TRBV19	TGTGCCAGCACCCCCGTTGCAGGGACACTTGGCTACACCTTC	CASTPVAGTLGYTF